Given below is one TCR beta chain in context. The antigen remains undetermined. The V gene lost 3 bases and the J gene lost 3 bases, with 8 bases spanning the gap. In germline, CDR1 is KGHSH, CDR2 LQKENI. The CDR3 has 13 residues. These data belong to a study of cytomegalovirus exposure and HLA in healthy donors. Findings and limits, study-wide: Researchers reported that three CMV-associated chains were confirmed in vitro as CMV antigen-specific. Productive status was seen about 87% or about 30% of the time for most TCR beta V segments in an earlier analysis.

A multiplex PCR was run with 60 Vbeta primers and 13 Jbeta primers. The repertoire was sequenced with immunoSEQ multiplex PCR; TCRdb's copy has only in-frame clones and lacks some. The table shows more than 200,000 clones, with 70% to 85% occurring only once. V gene TRBV18 combines with J gene TRBJ1-2, with D possibly being TRBD1 (5 bases). This TCR derives from a girl aged 2-10 years in good health and CMV-seronegative. Material for sequencing was PBMCs. The DNA for the CDR3 is TGTGCCAGCTCACCCCAGACAGACTATGGCTACACCTTC. This codes for CASSPQTDYGYTF. Combining the CDR3 with reference TRBV18 and TRBJ1-2 gives the whole variable domain NAGVMQNPRHLVRRRGQEARLRCSPMKGHSHVYWYRQLPEEGLKFMVYLQKENIIDESGMPKERFSAEFPKEGPSILRIQQVVRGDSAAYFCASSPQTDYGYTFGSGTRLTVV.